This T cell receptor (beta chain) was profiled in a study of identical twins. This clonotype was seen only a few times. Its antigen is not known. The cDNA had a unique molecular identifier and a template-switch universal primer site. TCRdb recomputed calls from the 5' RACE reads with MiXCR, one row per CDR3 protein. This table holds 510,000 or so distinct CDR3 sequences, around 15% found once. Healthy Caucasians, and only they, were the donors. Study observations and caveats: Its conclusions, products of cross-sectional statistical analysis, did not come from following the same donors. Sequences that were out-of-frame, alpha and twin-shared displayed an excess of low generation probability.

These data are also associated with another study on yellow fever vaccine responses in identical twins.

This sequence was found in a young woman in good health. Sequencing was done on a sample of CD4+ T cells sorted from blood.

CDR3 sequence: CSAAPSLGANEQFF. The DNA of the CDR3 is TGCAGCGCTGCCCCGTCGCTAGGGGCCAATGAGCAGTTCTTC. This chain uses TRBV29-1 with TRBJ2-1, with D perhaps matching TRBD1 (5 bases). The germline CDR1 and CDR2 sequences are SQVTM and ANQGSEA. This CDR3 has 14 amino acids. V was clipped by 7 bases and J by 6 bases, with 19 bases between them.